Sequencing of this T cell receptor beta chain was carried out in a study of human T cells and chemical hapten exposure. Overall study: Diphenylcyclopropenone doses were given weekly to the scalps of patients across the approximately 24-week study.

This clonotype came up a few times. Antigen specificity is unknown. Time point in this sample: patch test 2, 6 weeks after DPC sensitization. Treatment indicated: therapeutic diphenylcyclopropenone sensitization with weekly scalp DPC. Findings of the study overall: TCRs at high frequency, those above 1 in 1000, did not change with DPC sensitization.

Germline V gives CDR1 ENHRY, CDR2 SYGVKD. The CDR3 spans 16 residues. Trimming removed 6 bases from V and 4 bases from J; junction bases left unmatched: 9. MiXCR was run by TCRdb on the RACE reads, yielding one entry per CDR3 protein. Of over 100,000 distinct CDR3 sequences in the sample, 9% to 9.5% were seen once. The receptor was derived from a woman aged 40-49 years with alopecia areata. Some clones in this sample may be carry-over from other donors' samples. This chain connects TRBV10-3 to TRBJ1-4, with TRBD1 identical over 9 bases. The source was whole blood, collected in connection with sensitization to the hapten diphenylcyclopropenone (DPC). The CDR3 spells CAISPGTGRGNEKLFF. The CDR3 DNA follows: TGTGCCATCAGCCCCGGGACAGGGAGGGGTAATGAAAAACTGTTTTTT.